This TCR beta chain was captured by sequencing in a study of CD8 T cells in ankylosing spondylitis. Overall study results and limits: Previous work reported some of these motif variants in the synovial fluid and blood of reactive arthritis. Reportedly, significant enrichment of disease-linked clones occurred in matched ankylosing spondylitis synovial fluid. As for the disease-linked clones, they showed a CD8+ phenotype and occurred at relatively low frequencies in peripheral blood.

Worth noting for this clonotype: The antigen is undetermined.

By quantitative 5'-RACE with molecular barcodes, the TCR beta libraries were made. TCRdb fed the 5' RACE reads into MiXCR, producing one record per CDR3 protein. This sample has approximately 39,000 distinct CDR3 sequences, with 9.5% to 11% found just once. Trimming took off 1 base at V and 0 bases at J, with 10 bases between the two ends. This CDR3 comprises 16 residues. Per germline, CDR1 SEHNR and CDR2 FQNEAQ (reference sequence). The TCR originated in a male donor with ankylosing spondylitis. The specimen was synovial fluid, either unsorted or a sorted T cell fraction (not recorded which). The rearrangement links TRBV7-9 to TRBJ2-1, with D unclear. As DNA, the CDR3 is TGTGCCAGCAGCTTAGGTATGGGTAGCTCCTACAATGAGCAGTTCTTC. Translation gives CASSLGMGSSYNEQFF.